This is a list of T cell receptor beta chains from one sample in a study of blood T cell repertoires in COVID-19. Some clones are missing from TCRdb's copy, which holds only in-frame ones; the method was immunoSEQ multiplex PCR. Counted here are more than 450,000 clones, roughly 90% occurring once; the ten biggest clones make up under 0.85%. What was sequenced was PBMCs or T cells enriched from blood (not recorded which). The receptors were sampled from a woman between 18 and 30 years old who had recovered from COVID-19. Both conserved end residues are part of each CDR3. The order of the fields is V gene, J gene, CDR3 protein.

v_gene: TRBV5-4; j_gene: TRBJ1-4; CDR3aa: CASSTEPRGGKAVEKLFF
v_gene: TRBV6-4; j_gene: TRBJ2-2; CDR3aa: CAKRHRGRGTNTGELFF
v_gene: TRBV9; j_gene: TRBJ1-1; CDR3aa: CASSVSYRTGNTEAFF
v_gene: TRBV6-4; j_gene: TRBJ1-1; CDR3aa: CASSRGTEAFF
v_gene: TRBV19; j_gene: TRBJ1-2; CDR3aa: CASTYGQGDGYTF
v_gene: TRBV2; j_gene: TRBJ1-3; CDR3aa: CASSEEGPRAGNTIYF
v_gene: TRBV2; j_gene: TRBJ2-3; CDR3aa: CASRGRGDTQYF
v_gene: TRBV9; j_gene: TRBJ2-2; CDR3aa: CASSQRVDTGELFF
v_gene: TRBV14; j_gene: TRBJ1-1; CDR3aa: CASSYRFTPTEAFF
v_gene: TRBV28; j_gene: TRBJ2-7; CDR3aa: CASSVRDRSYEQYF
v_gene: TRBV3-1/TRBV3-2; j_gene: TRBJ2-1; CDR3aa: CASSPFGGAEGYSYNEQFF
v_gene: TRBV18; j_gene: TRBJ1-2; CDR3aa: CASSPTAGGYDGYTF
v_gene: TRBV19; j_gene: TRBJ2-1; CDR3aa: CASSPYPGLANEQFF
v_gene: TRBV27; j_gene: TRBJ1-1; CDR3aa: CASQTGGRTNTEAFF
v_gene: TRBV5-1; j_gene: TRBJ1-6; CDR3aa: CASSLEQKVLSSYNSPLHF
v_gene: TRBV2; j_gene: TRBJ1-1; CDR3aa: CASSGARQRNTEAFF
v_gene: TRBV2; j_gene: TRBJ1-1; CDR3aa: CASSEELSRTEAFF
v_gene: TRBV3-1/TRBV3-2; j_gene: TRBJ1-4; CDR3aa: CASSDRGVSEKLFF
v_gene: TRBV18; j_gene: TRBJ2-2; CDR3aa: CASSRSGGLTGELFF
v_gene: TRBV28; j_gene: TRBJ1-5; CDR3aa: CASSFQFRGNNQPQHF
v_gene: TRBV11-2; j_gene: TRBJ1-2; CDR3aa: CASRPGRKNGYTF
v_gene: TRBV10-1; j_gene: TRBJ1-1; CDR3aa: CASSESAVNMNTEAFF
v_gene: TRBV2; j_gene: TRBJ1-4; CDR3aa: CASSATGQGEKLFF
v_gene: TRBV5-1; j_gene: TRBJ2-5; CDR3aa: CASSETDEETQYF
v_gene: TRBV7-2; j_gene: TRBJ2-7; CDR3aa: CASSSQTSGEPYEQYF
v_gene: TRBV29-1; j_gene: TRBJ2-1; CDR3aa: CSVGETAYNEQFF